The rows below give T cell receptor beta chains drawn from one sample of a study of control samples from healthy donors and cancer patients. Clones were read by immunoSEQ multiplex PCR, and TCRdb kept only the in-frame ones, dropping some. The repertoire consists of tens of thousands of clones, with around 90% occurring once and the leading ten covering roughly 2%. Source material: PBMCs. These receptors all stem from a woman aged 55-70 years with head and neck cancer. Each CDR3 is given with its conserved first and last residue. Fields, in order: clone size, J gene, D gene, CDR3 length, V gene, CDR3 DNA, CDR3 protein. D genes are given only for firm matches. Size values are once, few and many counts, or a class for expanded clones, and some rows have none.

clone size: NA; J gene: TRBJ1-1; D gene: NA; CDR3 length: 13; V gene: TRBV6-2/TRBV6-3; CDR3 DNA: TGTGCCAGCAGTTACGTTGGAAATTCTGAAGCTTTCTTT; CDR3 protein: CASSYVGNSEAFF
clone size: NA; J gene: TRBJ2-5; D gene: TRBD2; CDR3 length: 14; V gene: TRBV7-7; CDR3 DNA: TGTGCTAGCAGCCCAGGGACTAGCGGGGAGACCCAGTACTTC; CDR3 protein: CASSPGTSGETQYF
clone size: NA; J gene: TRBJ2-5; D gene: TRBD1; CDR3 length: 14; V gene: TRBV14; CDR3 DNA: TGTGCCAGCAGCCAAGTCAGGGGGCTGGAGACCCAGTACTTC; CDR3 protein: CASSQVRGLETQYF
clone size: NA; J gene: TRBJ1-5; D gene: NA; CDR3 length: 16; V gene: TRBV15; CDR3 DNA: TGTGCCACCAGCAGAGGATCAAACAGGGGCAATCAGCCCCAGCATTTT; CDR3 protein: CATSRGSNRGNQPQHF
clone size: NA; J gene: TRBJ2-7; D gene: NA; CDR3 length: 14; V gene: TRBV14; CDR3 DNA: TGTGCCAGCAGTCGGGACCGCACGGCATACGAGCAGTACTTC; CDR3 protein: CASSRDRTAYEQYF
clone size: NA; J gene: TRBJ2-2; D gene: NA; CDR3 length: 14; V gene: TRBV11-2; CDR3 DNA: TGTGCCAGCAGCCAGACAGGGAACACCGGGGAGCTGTTTTTT; CDR3 protein: CASSQTGNTGELFF
clone size: NA; J gene: TRBJ1-2; D gene: TRBD1; CDR3 length: 15; V gene: TRBV19; CDR3 DNA: TGTGCCAGTAGTATTCGGACAGGTGGGAACTATGGCTACACCTTC; CDR3 protein: CASSIRTGGNYGYTF
clone size: NA; J gene: TRBJ2-7; D gene: NA; CDR3 length: 14; V gene: TRBV5-4; CDR3 DNA: TGTGCCAGCAGCCCCGACAGGAGTGACTACGAGCAGTACTTC; CDR3 protein: CASSPDRSDYEQYF
clone size: NA; J gene: TRBJ1-1; D gene: NA; CDR3 length: 12; V gene: TRBV29-1; CDR3 DNA: TGCAGCGTTGAATCATCATCCACTGAAGCTTTCTTT; CDR3 protein: CSVESSSTEAFF
clone size: once; J gene: TRBJ1-5; D gene: NA; CDR3 length: 13; V gene: TRBV19; CDR3 DNA: TGTGCCAGTATGTTGAATAGCAATCAGCCCCAGCATTTT; CDR3 protein: CASMLNSNQPQHF
clone size: NA; J gene: TRBJ2-7; D gene: TRBD1; CDR3 length: 14; V gene: TRBV6-5; CDR3 DNA: TGTGCCAGCGCAGGGGGGACAGGGTCGTACGAGCAGTACTTC; CDR3 protein: CASAGGTGSYEQYF
clone size: NA; J gene: TRBJ2-5; D gene: NA; CDR3 length: 13; V gene: TRBV7-2; CDR3 DNA: TGTGCCAGCAGCTTGTCGGACCAAGAGACCCAGTACTTC; CDR3 protein: CASSLSDQETQYF
clone size: NA; J gene: TRBJ2-7; D gene: NA; CDR3 length: 15; V gene: TRBV3-1/TRBV3-2; CDR3 DNA: TGTGCCAGCAGCCCACCCGGGACCGGACTTTACGAGCAGTACTTC; CDR3 protein: CASSPPGTGLYEQYF
clone size: NA; J gene: TRBJ2-2; D gene: NA; CDR3 length: 14; V gene: TRBV9; CDR3 DNA: TGTGCCAGCAGCTGGCTTTCGGACACCGGGGAGCTGTTTTTT; CDR3 protein: CASSWLSDTGELFF
clone size: NA; J gene: TRBJ2-5; D gene: TRBD2; CDR3 length: 12; V gene: TRBV3-1/TRBV3-2; CDR3 DNA: TGTGCCAGCAGCCATCTAGCGGGGACCCAGTACTTC; CDR3 protein: CASSHLAGTQYF
clone size: NA; J gene: TRBJ2-2; D gene: NA; CDR3 length: 16; V gene: TRBV9; CDR3 DNA: TGTGCCAGCAGCGTCTCGGTAGCGGAGAACACCGGGGAGCTGTTTTTT; CDR3 protein: CASSVSVAENTGELFF
clone size: NA; J gene: TRBJ2-1; D gene: TRBD2; CDR3 length: 13; V gene: TRBV30; CDR3 DNA: TGTGCCTGGTGGACTAGTAGTGGTCATGAGCAGTTCTTC; CDR3 protein: CAWWTSSGHEQFF
clone size: once; J gene: TRBJ2-5; D gene: NA; CDR3 length: 15; V gene: TRBV20-1; CDR3 DNA: TGCAGTGCTAGTTCGGGACTGGCACGATTGGAGACCCAGTACTTC; CDR3 protein: CSASSGLARLETQYF
clone size: few; J gene: TRBJ1-5; D gene: TRBD1; CDR3 length: 12; V gene: TRBV7-9; CDR3 DNA: TGTGCCAGCAGCACAGGGGTCCAGCCCCAGCATTTT; CDR3 protein: CASSTGVQPQHF
clone size: NA; J gene: TRBJ2-7; D gene: TRBD1; CDR3 length: 15; V gene: TRBV27; CDR3 DNA: TGTGCCAGCAGTCCCTCGAGACAGGGCCGCTACGAGCAGTACTTC; CDR3 protein: CASSPSRQGRYEQYF
clone size: NA; J gene: TRBJ1-6; D gene: NA; CDR3 length: 15; V gene: TRBV6-6; CDR3 DNA: TGTGCCAGCAGTTACCGTGACCGGGTCGGATCACCCCTCCACTTT; CDR3 protein: CASSYRDRVGSPLHF
clone size: NA; J gene: TRBJ2-1; D gene: TRBD2; CDR3 length: 18; V gene: TRBV4-2; CDR3 DNA: TGTGCCACGCAAAGAGAGACTAGCGGGTCGGCCCATTACAATGAGCAGTTCTTC; CDR3 protein: CATQRETSGSAHYNEQFF
clone size: NA; J gene: TRBJ2-5; D gene: TRBD1; CDR3 length: 15; V gene: TRBV5-1; CDR3 DNA: TGCGCCAGCAGCCCCGGGGACAGGGGAGGAGAGACCCAGTACTTC; CDR3 protein: CASSPGDRGGETQYF
clone size: NA; J gene: TRBJ2-7; D gene: NA; CDR3 length: 14; V gene: TRBV28; CDR3 DNA: TGTGCCAGCAGTTTATTGTCCAGGGACTACGAGCAGTACTTC; CDR3 protein: CASSLLSRDYEQYF
clone size: NA; J gene: TRBJ1-3; D gene: NA; CDR3 length: 18; V gene: TRBV19; CDR3 DNA: TGTGCCAGTAGTATAGTTCCAATCCGCCAGGGAAGATGGGACACCATATATTTT; CDR3 protein: CASSIVPIRQGRWDTIYF